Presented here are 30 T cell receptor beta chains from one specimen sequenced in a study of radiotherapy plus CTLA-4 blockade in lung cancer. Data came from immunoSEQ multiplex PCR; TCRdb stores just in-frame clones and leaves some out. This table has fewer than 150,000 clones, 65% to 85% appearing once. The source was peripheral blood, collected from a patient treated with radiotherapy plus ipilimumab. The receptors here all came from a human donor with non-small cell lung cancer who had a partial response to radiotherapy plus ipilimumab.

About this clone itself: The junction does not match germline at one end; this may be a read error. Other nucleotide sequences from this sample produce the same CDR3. The CDR3 region is CASSPQRGWTEAFF. In nucleotides, the CDR3 is TGCGCTAGCAGCCCCCAAAGGGGTTGGACTGAAGCTTTCTTT. This rearrangement joins TRBV4-3 to TRBJ1-1; tentative D call: TRBD1 (5 bases). There are 14 residues in the CDR3. From germline, CDR1 is LGHNA and CDR2 YSLEER.

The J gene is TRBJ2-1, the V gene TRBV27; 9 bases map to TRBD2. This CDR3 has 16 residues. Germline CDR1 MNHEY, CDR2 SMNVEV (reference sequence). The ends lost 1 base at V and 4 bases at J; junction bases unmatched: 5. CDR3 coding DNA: TGTGCCAGCAGTTTATTTCCTAGCGGGACTTACAATGAGCAGTTCTTC. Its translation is CASSLFPSGTYNEQFF.

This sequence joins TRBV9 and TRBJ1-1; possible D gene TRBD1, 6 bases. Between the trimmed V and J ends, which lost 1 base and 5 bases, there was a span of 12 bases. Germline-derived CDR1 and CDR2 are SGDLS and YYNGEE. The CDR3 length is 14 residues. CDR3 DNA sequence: TGTGCCAGCAGCGTATTACAGGGTGGAACTGAAGCTTTCTTT. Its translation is CASSVLQGGTEAFF.

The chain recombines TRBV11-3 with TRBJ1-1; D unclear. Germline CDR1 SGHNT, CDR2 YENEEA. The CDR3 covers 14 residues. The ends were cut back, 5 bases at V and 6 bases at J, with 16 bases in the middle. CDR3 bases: TGTGCCAGCAGCGTCCCGCCGGGGAGCTCTGAAGCTTTCTTT. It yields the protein CASSVPPGSSEAFF.

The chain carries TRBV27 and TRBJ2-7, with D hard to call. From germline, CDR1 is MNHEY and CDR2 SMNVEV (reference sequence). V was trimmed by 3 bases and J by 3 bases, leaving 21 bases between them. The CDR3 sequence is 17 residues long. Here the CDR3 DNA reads TGTGCCAGCAGTTTCAGTAGTAGAGGCCCATCGGTCTACGAGCAGTACTTC. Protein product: CASSFSSRGPSVYEQYF.

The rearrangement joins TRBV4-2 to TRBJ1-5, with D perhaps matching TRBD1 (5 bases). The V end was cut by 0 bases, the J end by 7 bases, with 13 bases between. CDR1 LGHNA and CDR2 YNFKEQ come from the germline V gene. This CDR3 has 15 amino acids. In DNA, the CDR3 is TGTGCCAGCAGCCAAGAGGCCCTGCAGGGCCAGCCCCAGCATTTT. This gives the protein CASSQEALQGQPQHF.

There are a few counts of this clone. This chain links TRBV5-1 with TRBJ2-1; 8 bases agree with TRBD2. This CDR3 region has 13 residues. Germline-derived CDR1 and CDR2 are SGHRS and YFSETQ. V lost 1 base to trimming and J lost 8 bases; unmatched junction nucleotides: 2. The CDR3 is CASSLLAGYEQFF. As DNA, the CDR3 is TGCGCCAGCAGCTTGTTAGCGGGATATGAGCAGTTCTTC.

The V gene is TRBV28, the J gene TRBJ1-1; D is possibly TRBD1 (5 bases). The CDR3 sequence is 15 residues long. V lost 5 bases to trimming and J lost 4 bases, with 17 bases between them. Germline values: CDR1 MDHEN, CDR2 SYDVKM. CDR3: CASSSFRAGPTEAFF. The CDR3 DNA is TGTGCCAGCAGTAGTTTCAGGGCAGGCCCCACTGAAGCTTTCTTT.

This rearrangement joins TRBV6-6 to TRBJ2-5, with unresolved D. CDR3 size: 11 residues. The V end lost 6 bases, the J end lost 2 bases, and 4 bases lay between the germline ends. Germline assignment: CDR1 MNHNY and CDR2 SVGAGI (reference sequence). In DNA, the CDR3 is TGTGCCAGCAGCCCTCAAGAGACCCAGTACTTC. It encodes CASSPQETQYF.

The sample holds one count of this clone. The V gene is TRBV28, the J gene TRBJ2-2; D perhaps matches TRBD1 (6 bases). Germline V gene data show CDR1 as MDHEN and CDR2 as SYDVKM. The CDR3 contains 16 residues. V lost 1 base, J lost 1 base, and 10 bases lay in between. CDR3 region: CASSLLWGQNTGELFF. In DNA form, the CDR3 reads TGTGCCAGCAGTTTATTGTGGGGGCAGAACACCGGGGAGCTGTTTTTT.

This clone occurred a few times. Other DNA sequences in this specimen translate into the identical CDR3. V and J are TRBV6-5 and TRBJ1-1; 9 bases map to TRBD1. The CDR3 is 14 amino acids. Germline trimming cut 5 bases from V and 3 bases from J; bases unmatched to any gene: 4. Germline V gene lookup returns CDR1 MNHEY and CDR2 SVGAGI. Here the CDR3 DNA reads TGTGCCAGCAGTGAGGACAGGGGAGACACTGAAGCTTTCTTT. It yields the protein CASSEDRGDTEAFF.

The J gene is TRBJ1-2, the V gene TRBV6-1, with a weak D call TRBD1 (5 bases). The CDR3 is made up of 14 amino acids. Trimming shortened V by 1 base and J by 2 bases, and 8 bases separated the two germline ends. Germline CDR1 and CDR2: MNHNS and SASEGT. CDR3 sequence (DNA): TGTGCCAGCAGTGAAGGAGCAGGGAACTATGGCTACACCTTC. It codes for CASSEGAGNYGYTF.

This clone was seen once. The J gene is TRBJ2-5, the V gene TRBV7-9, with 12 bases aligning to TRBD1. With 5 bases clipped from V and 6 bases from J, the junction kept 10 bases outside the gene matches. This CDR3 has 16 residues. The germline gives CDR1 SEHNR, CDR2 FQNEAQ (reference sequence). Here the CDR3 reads CASSLPGTGGWKTQYF. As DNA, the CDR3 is TGTGCCAGCAGCCTACCCGGGACAGGGGGCTGGAAGACCCAGTACTTC.

The CDR3 DNA is TGTGCCAGCAATCTTTGGGGAGGATTAGACACCGGGGAGCTGTTTTTT. This gives the protein CASNLWGGLDTGELFF. This chain connects TRBV27 to TRBJ2-2; weak D call: TRBD2 (6 bases). The CDR3 has 16 amino acids. CDR1 MNHEY and CDR2 SMNVEV come from the germline V gene (reference sequence). Trimming took off 7 bases at V and 3 bases at J, with 18 bases between the two ends.

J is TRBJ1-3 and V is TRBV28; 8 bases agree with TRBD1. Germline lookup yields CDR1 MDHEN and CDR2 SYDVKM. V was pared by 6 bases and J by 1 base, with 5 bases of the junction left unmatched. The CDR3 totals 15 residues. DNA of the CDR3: TGTGCCAGCAGCCTTAGGACAGGGTCTGGAAACACCATATATTTT. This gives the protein CASSLRTGSGNTIYF.

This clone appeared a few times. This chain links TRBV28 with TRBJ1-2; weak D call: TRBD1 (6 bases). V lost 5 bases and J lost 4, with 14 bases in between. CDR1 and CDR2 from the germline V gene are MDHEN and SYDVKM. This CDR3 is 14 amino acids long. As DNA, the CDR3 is TGTGCCAGCAGTCCGCCAGGGGCGACCTATGGCTACACCTTC. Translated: CASSPPGATYGYTF.

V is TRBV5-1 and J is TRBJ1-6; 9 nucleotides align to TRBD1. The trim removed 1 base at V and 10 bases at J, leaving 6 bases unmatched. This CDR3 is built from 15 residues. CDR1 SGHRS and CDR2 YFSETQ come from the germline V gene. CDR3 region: CASSLRGTGNSPLHF. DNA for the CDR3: TGCGCCAGCAGCTTGCGGGGGACAGGGAACTCACCCCTCCACTTT.

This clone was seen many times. This chain's CDR3 is CASTLRPPGTGLGTEAFF. The CDR3 DNA is TGTGCCAGCACCTTAAGGCCACCCGGGACAGGCTTAGGAACTGAAGCTTTCTTT. This chain links TRBV27 with TRBJ1-1, with 8 nucleotides matching TRBD1. The CDR3 is 18 residues long. Germline V gene sequence: CDR1 MNHEY, CDR2 SMNVEV (reference sequence). With 7 bases clipped from V and 5 bases from J, the junction kept 21 bases outside the gene matches.

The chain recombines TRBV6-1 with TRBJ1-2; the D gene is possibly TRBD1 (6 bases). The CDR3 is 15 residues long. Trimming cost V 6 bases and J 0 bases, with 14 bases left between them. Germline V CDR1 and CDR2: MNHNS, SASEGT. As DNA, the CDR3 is TGTGCCAGCAGGAGAGGACAGTTAGCTAACTATGGCTACACCTTC. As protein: CASRRGQLANYGYTF.

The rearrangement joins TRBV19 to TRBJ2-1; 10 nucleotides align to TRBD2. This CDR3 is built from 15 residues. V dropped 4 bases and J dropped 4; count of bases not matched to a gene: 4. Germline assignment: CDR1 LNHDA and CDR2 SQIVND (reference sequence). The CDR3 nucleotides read TGTGCCAGTAGTACCGGACTAGCGGTATACAATGAGCAGTTCTTC. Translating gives CASSTGLAVYNEQFF.

The CDR3 DNA reads TGTGCCAGCAGCCAGACTATACTCAGGTTCTTC. It yields the protein CASSQTILRFF. This chain joins TRBV7-8 and TRBJ2-1; TRBD2 is a possible D gene (5 bases). The V end lost 5 bases, the J end lost 15 bases, and 14 bases lay between the germline ends. Germline V lookup: CDR1 SGHVS, CDR2 FQNEAQ. The CDR3 covers 11 residues.

The CDR3 sequence is CASSGGQGAYNEQFF. The DNA for the CDR3 is TGTGCCAGCAGCGGCGGCCAGGGGGCGTACAATGAGCAGTTCTTC. The V call is TRBV2, the J call TRBJ2-1; TRBD1 matches 8 bases. Germline trimming cut 6 bases from V and 4 bases from J; bases unmatched to any gene: 8. This CDR3 contains 15 residues. Germline V gene sequence: CDR1 SNHLY, CDR2 FYNNEI.

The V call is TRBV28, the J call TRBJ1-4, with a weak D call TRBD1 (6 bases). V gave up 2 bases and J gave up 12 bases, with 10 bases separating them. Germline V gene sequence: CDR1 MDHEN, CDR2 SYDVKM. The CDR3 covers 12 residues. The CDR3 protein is CASSLRQVELFF. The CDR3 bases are TGTGCCAGCAGTTTAAGACAGGTAGAACTGTTTTTT.

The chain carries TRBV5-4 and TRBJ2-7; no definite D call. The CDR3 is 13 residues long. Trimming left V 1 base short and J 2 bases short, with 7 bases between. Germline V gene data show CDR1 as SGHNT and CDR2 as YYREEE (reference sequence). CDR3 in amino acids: CASSLYNTYEQYF. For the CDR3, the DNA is TGTGCCAGCAGCTTGTACAATACCTACGAGCAGTACTTC.

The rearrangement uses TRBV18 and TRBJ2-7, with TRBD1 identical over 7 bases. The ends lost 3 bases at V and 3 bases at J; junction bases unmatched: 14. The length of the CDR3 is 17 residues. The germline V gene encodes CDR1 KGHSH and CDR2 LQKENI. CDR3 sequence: CASSPMAQGFNSYEQYF. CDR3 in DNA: TGTGCCAGCTCACCTATGGCACAGGGGTTCAATAGCTACGAGCAGTACTTC. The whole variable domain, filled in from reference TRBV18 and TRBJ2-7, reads NAGVMQNPRHLVRRRGQEARLRCSPMKGHSHVYWYRQLPEEGLKFMVYLQKENIIDESGMPKERFSAEFPKEGPSILRIQQVVRGDSAAYFCASSPMAQGFNSYEQYFGPGTRLTVT.

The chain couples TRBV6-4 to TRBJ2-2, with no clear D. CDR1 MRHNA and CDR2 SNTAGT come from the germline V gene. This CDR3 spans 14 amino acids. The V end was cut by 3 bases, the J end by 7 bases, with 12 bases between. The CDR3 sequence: CASSEESVGGELFF. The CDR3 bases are TGTGCCAGCAGTGAAGAAAGCGTAGGCGGGGAGCTGTTTTTT.

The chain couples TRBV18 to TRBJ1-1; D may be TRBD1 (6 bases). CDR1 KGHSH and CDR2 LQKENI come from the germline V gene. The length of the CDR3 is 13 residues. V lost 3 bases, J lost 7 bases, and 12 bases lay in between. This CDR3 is CASSPYREGEAFF. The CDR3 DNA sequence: TGTGCCAGCTCACCTTACAGGGAGGGTGAAGCTTTCTTT.

The CDR3 sequence: CASRLDQRLRGNTEAFF. The CDR3 nucleotides read TGTGCAAGTCGCTTAGATCAACGATTACGGGGGAACACTGAAGCTTTCTTT. J is TRBJ1-1 and V is TRBV12-2. TRBV12-2 is described as a pseudogene. The CDR3 is made up of 17 amino acids.

CDR3 DNA sequence: TGTGCCAGCAGCGCGGGACAGGGGTCTGCTTTCTTT. Protein sequence: CASSAGQGSAFF. V gene TRBV9 combines with J gene TRBJ1-1; TRBD1 matches 10 bases. Germline CDR1 SGDLS, CDR2 YYNGEE. V shed 3 bases and J 11 bases; nucleotides not matched to a gene: 4. This CDR3 region has 12 residues.

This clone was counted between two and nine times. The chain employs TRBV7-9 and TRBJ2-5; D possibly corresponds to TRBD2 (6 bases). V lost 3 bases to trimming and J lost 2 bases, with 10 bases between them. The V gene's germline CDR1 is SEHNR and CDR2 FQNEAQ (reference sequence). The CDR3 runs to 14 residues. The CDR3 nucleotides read TGTGCCAGCAGCTTTGTCGCGGGGCAAGAGACCCAGTACTTC. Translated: CASSFVAGQETQYF.